A single sample gave rise to the 17 T cell receptor beta chains below, sequenced in a study of T cells in Graves' hyperthyroidism and ophthalmopathy. Authors of the study amplified TCR beta CDR3 regions from RNA transcripts. The primer set for the first-round RT-PCR of the TCR CDR3 was HTBI. TCRdb re-derived calls from the multiplex PCR reads in MiXCR, one entry per CDR3 protein. In the table there are approximately 600,000 distinct CDR3 sequences, less than 25% of which are singletons. The material sequenced was blood. All receptors come from a man under 40 with Graves' ophthalmopathy.

This clonotype was detected ten times or more. V is TRBV6-6 and J is TRBJ2-1; unclear D gene. CDR1 and CDR2 from the germline V gene are MNHNY and SVGAGI (reference sequence). The V end lost 0 bases, the J end lost 4 bases, and 16 bases lay between the germline ends. This CDR3 comprises 17 residues. CDR3 sequence reads: CASSYSDDSIFYNEQFF. The CDR3 bases are TGTGCCAGCAGTTACTCAGACGACTCGATTTTTTACAATGAGCAGTTCTTC.

The J gene is TRBJ2-1, the V gene TRBV3-1, with 8 bases lining up with TRBD2. The CDR3 length is 15 residues. Germline V gene lookup returns CDR1 LGHDT and CDR2 YNNKEL (reference sequence). After removal of 7 bases from V and 3 bases from J, the junction contained 8 bases not matched to a gene. The CDR3 spells CASTHREGHYNEQFF. The CDR3 DNA is TGTGCCAGCACTCACCGGGAGGGGCACTACAATGAGCAGTTCTTC.

The chain uses TRBV10-1 and TRBJ2-1; a possible D gene is TRBD1 (5 bases). The CDR3 has 15 amino acids. CDR1 is WNHNN, CDR2 SYGVQD, per germline (reference sequence). The V end was cut by 2 bases, the J end by 13 bases, with 21 bases between. The CDR3 region is CASSEIPHRLSPQFF. CDR3 bases: TGCGCCAGCAGTGAGATACCACACAGGTTGAGTCCACAGTTCTTC.

This clonotype appeared a few times. The rearrangement joins TRBV20-1 to TRBJ2-5; TRBD2 aligns across 10 bases. From germline, CDR1 is DFQATT and CDR2 SNEGSKA (reference sequence). The CDR3 extends over 18 amino acids. V was clipped by 4 bases and J by 1 base; unmatched bases: 15. CDR3 bases: TGCAGTGCTAAGGTAGCGGGAGGAACTAAATCGATCCAAGAGACCCAGTACTTC. Its translation is CSAKVAGGTKSIQETQYF.

This clonotype turned up a few times. V gene TRBV7-9 combines with J gene TRBJ2-4; D is possibly TRBD1 (6 bases). Germline CDR1 is SEHNR and CDR2 is FQNEAQ (reference sequence). CDR3 length: 15 amino acids. V was shortened by 2 bases and J by 5 bases, with 13 bases between the two germline ends. The CDR3 coding sequence is TGTGCCAGCAGCTTAAGTTCAGGGGACCAAAACATTCAGTACTTC. Amino acids: CASSLSSGDQNIQYF.

This clonotype showed up many times. The genes are TRBV27 and TRBJ2-1, with 7 bases identical to TRBD2. CDR3 length: 14 amino acids. Germline V gene data show CDR1 as MNHEY and CDR2 as SMNVEV (reference sequence). Losses at the gene ends were 6 bases for V and 0 bases for J; bases not matched to a gene: 2. The CDR3 sequence is CASRLADSYNEQFF. CDR3 DNA sequence: TGTGCCAGCAGGCTAGCGGACTCCTACAATGAGCAGTTCTTC.

In regard to this clonotype: One end of the junction does not line up with germline, which may come from a read error. The chain employs TRBV30 and TRBJ1-5, with unresolved D. The CDR3 has 13 amino acids. The germline gives CDR1 GTSNPN, CDR2 SVGIG (reference sequence). The CDR3 region has the DNA TGTGCCTGGAGTGTAGATTTGAATCGGCCCCAGCATTTT. Encoded protein: CAWSVDLNRPQHF.

Only a few counts were recorded for this clonotype. The chain employs TRBV30 and TRBJ1-5; 7 nucleotides agree with TRBD1. The CDR3 loop spans 17 amino acids. V gave up 4 bases and J gave up 0 bases; unmatched junction bases: 12. CDR1 and CDR2 from the germline V gene are GTSNPN and SVGIG (reference sequence). The CDR3 DNA follows: TGTGCCTGGACCGCCCCCGGGACAGTTTCTAGCAATCAGCCCCAGCATTTT. Translation: CAWTAPGTVSSNQPQHF. The full variable domain, with the rest looked up from reference TRBV30 and TRBJ1-5, is SQTIHQWPATLVQPVGSPLSLECTVEGTSNPNLYWYRQAAGRGLQLLFYSVGIGQISSEVPQNLSASRPQDRQFILSSKKLLLSDSGFYLCAWTAPGTVSSNQPQHFGDGTRLSIL.

CDR3 protein: CASQGDWDNSPLHF. The DNA of the CDR3 is TGTGCCAGCCAGGGGGATTGGGATAATTCACCCCTCCACTTT. The rearrangement joins TRBV27 to TRBJ1-6; 7 nucleotides align to TRBD1. This CDR3 has 14 residues. Germline-derived CDR1 and CDR2 are MNHEY and SMNVEV (reference sequence). Germline trimming cut 8 bases from V and 5 bases from J; bases unmatched to any gene: 6.

The chain links TRBV10-3 to TRBJ2-3, with D perhaps matching TRBD1 (6 bases). The CDR3 loop spans 16 amino acids. CDR1 and CDR2 from the germline V gene are ENHRY and SYGVKD. Trimming stripped 3 bases from V and 0 bases from J, with 13 bases between. The CDR3 protein is CAISDTDRTSTDTQYF. Written as DNA, the CDR3 is TGTGCCATCAGTGATACAGACAGGACTAGCACAGATACGCAGTATTTT.

This clonotype was seen repeatedly, ten times or more. J is TRBJ2-7 and V is TRBV12-5, with D possibly called TRBD1 or TRBD2 (5 bases each). The CDR3 runs to 18 residues. V lost 2 bases, J lost 4 bases, and 24 bases lay in between. The germline gives CDR1 LGHNT, CDR2 FRNRAP. The CDR3 DNA follows: TGTGCTAGTGGTTTGTGCCCAGGGAGAAGAAAGGCCACATACGAGCAGTACTTC. Residues: CASGLCPGRRKATYEQYF.

J is TRBJ2-7 and V is TRBV5-1; a possible D gene is TRBD2 (7 bases). The CDR3 consists of 15 residues. The V and J ends lost 3 bases and 9 bases respectively, with 22 bases between them. Looked up from germline, CDR1 is SGHRS and CDR2 is YFSETQ. The DNA for the CDR3 is TGCGCCAGCAGCTACGACTTCGGGGGGCCGCTTGGGCAGTACTTC. This translates into CASSYDFGGPLGQYF.

This clonotype was found many times. The V and J genes are TRBV11-2 and TRBJ2-5; 8 bases match TRBD1. V was pared by 5 bases and J by 5 bases, with 13 bases of the junction left unmatched. Germline V gene sequence: CDR1 SGHAT, CDR2 FQNNGV. The CDR3 totals 16 residues. The CDR3 sequence: CASSTRTGPRLETQYF. CDR3 in DNA: TGTGCCAGCAGCACCCGGACAGGGCCCAGATTGGAGACCCAGTACTTC.

This clonotype was detected a few times. The chain combines TRBV29-1 with TRBJ2-1, with D maybe TRBD1 (5 bases). CDR3 length: 13 residues. V lost 1 base to trimming and J lost 5 bases, with 9 bases between them. In germline, CDR1 is SQVTM, CDR2 ANQGSEA. CDR3: CSVEGRAHNEQFF. The CDR3 nucleotides are TGCAGCGTTGAAGGCAGGGCCCACAATGAGCAGTTCTTC.

This rearrangement joins TRBV12-3 or TRBV12-4 to TRBJ1-6, with D unclear. The CDR3 totals 16 residues. The V end lost 6 bases, the J end lost 1 base, and 13 bases lay between the germline ends. In DNA form, the CDR3 reads TGTGCCAGCAGAAGCCGAGACGGTTCCTATAATTCACCCCTCCACTTT. It is translated as CASRSRDGSYNSPLHF.

The chain combines TRBV28 with TRBJ1-2; no firm D call. V lost 5 bases and J lost 5, with 9 bases in between. This CDR3 has 12 residues. Germline loops: CDR1 MDHEN, CDR2 SYDVKM. The CDR3 DNA follows: TGTGCCAGCAGTCTTCGGGAGTATGGCTACACCTTC. Amino acids: CASSLREYGYTF.

The V call is TRBV19, the J call TRBJ1-1, with 10 bases aligning to TRBD1. The CDR3 loop spans 15 amino acids. J gave up 12 bases and V 0 bases, and 10 bases lay outside the gene matches. CDR1 LNHDA and CDR2 SQIVND come from the germline V gene (reference sequence). CDR3 sequence: CASSIDETTGGGTFF. As DNA, the CDR3 is TGTGCCAGTAGTATAGATGAAACGACAGGGGGCGGAACTTTCTTT.